Each of the 17 T cell receptor beta chains below was sequenced from the same sample in a study of identical twins. In TCRdb, the 5' RACE reads were re-called with MiXCR into one record per CDR3 protein. The table includes fewer than 650,000 distinct CDR3 sequences, 9.6% detected once. These data also formed part of another study, on yellow fever vaccine responses in identical twins.

The sequencing input was PBMCs. The source is a woman under 30 in good health.

The gene calls are TRBV7-2 and TRBJ2-1; possible D gene TRBD1, 6 bases. Between the trimmed V and J ends, which lost 0 bases and 8 bases, there was a span of 17 bases. Germline V gives CDR1 SGHTA, CDR2 FQGNSA. The CDR3 is 16 residues long. This CDR3 reads CASSLAGQGIGYEQFF. For the CDR3, the DNA is TGTGCCAGCAGCTTAGCGGGCCAGGGGATCGGATATGAGCAGTTCTTC. Filled out from reference TRBV7-2 and TRBJ2-1, the complete variable domain reads GAGVSQSPSNKVTEKGKDVELRCDPISGHTALYWYRQSLGQGLEFLIYFQGNSAPDKSGLPSDRFSAERTGGSVSTLTIQRTQQEDSAVYLCASSLAGQGIGYEQFFGPGTRLTVL.

The chain uses TRBV11-3 and TRBJ2-3; D is possibly TRBD1 (6 bases). Trimming stripped 5 bases from V and 2 bases from J, with 14 bases between. Germline V gene sequence: CDR1 SGHNT, CDR2 YENEEA. The CDR3 covers 15 residues. The CDR3 loop is CASSLTTGITDTQYF. The DNA of the CDR3 is TGTGCCAGCAGCCTCACGACAGGTATCACAGATACGCAGTATTTT.

In this sample, this clonotype turned up many times. This sequence joins TRBV4-2 and TRBJ2-2; D gene unclear. CDR3 size: 14 residues. Trimming removed 0 bases at V and 5 bases at J, with 7 bases between. Germline V gene lookup returns CDR1 LGHNA and CDR2 YNFKEQ. For the CDR3, the DNA is TGTGCCAGCAGCCAAGATCCACAGACCGGGGAGCTGTTTTTT. It is translated as CASSQDPQTGELFF.

This clonotype has just a few counts. The chain uses TRBV19 and TRBJ1-4, with D unclear. The germline V gene has CDR1 LNHDA and CDR2 SQIVND (reference sequence). Trimming shortened V by 5 bases and J by 4 bases, and 11 bases separated the two germline ends. The length of the CDR3 is 14 residues. This CDR3 is CASSLTGDNEKLFF. The CDR3 coding sequence is TGTGCCAGTAGTCTAACTGGAGATAATGAAAAACTGTTTTTT.

This clonotype appeared a single time. Being one base from a much bigger clone, this may be a read error. V gene TRBV3-1 combines with J gene TRBJ2-7; TRBD2 aligns across 8 bases. The CDR3 contains 15 residues. CDR1 is LGHDT and CDR2 is YNNKEL in the germline V gene (reference sequence). V was clipped by 5 bases and J by 7 bases; unmatched bases: 13. CDR3 bases: TGTGCCAGCAGCTACGAGCGGGGGACTATGTGGGAGCAGTACTTC. Translation gives CASSYERGTMWEQYF.

This clonotype was detected a few times. The rearrangement uses TRBV4-1 and TRBJ2-5, with 12 bases fitting TRBD2. The V gene end was trimmed by 0 bases and the J gene end by 7 bases; junction bases not matched to a gene: 6. CDR3 length equals 16 residues. CDR1 is MGHRA, CDR2 YSYEKL, per germline. CDR3 nucleotide sequence: TGCGCCAGCAGCCAAGATACTAGCGGGGGGCCGGGGACCCAGTACTTC. Protein: CASSQDTSGGPGTQYF.

This clonotype was counted many times. V gene TRBV6-5 combines with J gene TRBJ1-1; tentatively, D is TRBD1 (6 bases). Trimming stripped 2 bases from V and 5 bases from J, with 12 bases between. This CDR3 contains 14 residues. Per the germline V gene, CDR1 is MNHEY and CDR2 is SVGAGI. CDR3 in DNA: TGTGCCAGCAGTTACGGGGGGCTTCGGACTGAAGCTTTCTTT. It codes for CASSYGGLRTEAFF.

This chain joins TRBV6-1 and TRBJ2-7, with 9 positions matching TRBD2. V shed 6 bases, J shed 0 bases, and the junction held 3 bases outside the gene matches. Germline V gene lookup returns CDR1 MNHNS and CDR2 SASEGT. There are 14 residues in the CDR3. CDR3: CASSNSGSSYEQYF. CDR3 DNA: TGTGCCAGCAGCAATAGCGGGAGCTCCTACGAGCAGTACTTC.

This rearrangement joins TRBV7-2 to TRBJ1-2; D remains ambiguous. CDR3 length: 15 residues. CDR1 SGHTA and CDR2 FQGNSA come from the germline V gene. V shed 2 bases and J shed 4 bases, with 14 bases lying between them. The CDR3 spells CASSLNSISSYGYTF. The CDR3, as DNA: TGTGCCAGCAGCTTAAACTCGATATCTAGCTATGGCTACACCTTC.

CDR3 nucleotides: TGCGCCAGCAGCCAAGTAATAGGTAGCGGGGACAATGAGCAGTTCTTC. Residues: CASSQVIGSGDNEQFF. This chain uses TRBV4-1 with TRBJ2-1; 8 nucleotides line up with TRBD2. V gave up 1 base and J gave up 5 bases; unmatched junction bases: 7. This CDR3 has 16 residues. Looked up from germline, CDR1 is MGHRA and CDR2 is YSYEKL.

This clonotype showed up many times. This chain uses TRBV12-3 or TRBV12-4 with TRBJ1-1; 8 bases are a match to TRBD1. J lost 5 bases, V lost 3 bases, and 5 bases had no gene match. The CDR3 loop spans 14 amino acids. CDR3 region: CASSLARGRTEAFF. In nucleotides, the CDR3 is TGTGCCAGCAGTTTGGCCAGGGGGCGAACTGAAGCTTTCTTT.

V is TRBV6-2 or TRBV6-3 and J is TRBJ2-3; TRBD2 aligns across 8 bases. The CDR3 extends over 17 amino acids. V lost 4 bases to trimming and J lost 0 bases; unmatched junction nucleotides: 9. Per the germline V gene, CDR1 is MNHEY and CDR2 is SVGEGT. CDR3 nucleotides: TGTGCCAGCAGTTCTTTCATAGCGGGGTCTAGCACAGATACGCAGTATTTT. Translated: CASSSFIAGSSTDTQYF.

This clonotype was seen ten or more times. V gene TRBV15 combines with J gene TRBJ1-5; D remains ambiguous. The germline V gene has CDR1 LNHNV and CDR2 YYDKDF (reference sequence). V lost 6 bases and J 6 bases, leaving 12 bases between the germline ends. The length of the CDR3 is 13 residues. This chain's CDR3 is CATRARVTQPQHF. The DNA for the CDR3 is TGTGCCACCAGAGCGAGAGTAACTCAGCCCCAGCATTTT.

This clonotype was counted ten times or more. The rearrangement joins TRBV12-3 or TRBV12-4 to TRBJ2-2; weak D call: TRBD2 (5 bases). The CDR3 extends over 13 amino acids. V was clipped by 8 bases and J by 7 bases, with 14 bases between them. CDR3 bases: TGTGCCAGCCTCGGGCCACGGGGCGGGGAGCTGTTTTTT. This codes for CASLGPRGGELFF.

This clonotype was detected only a few times. The chain combines TRBV20-1 with TRBJ2-7; 14 bases align to TRBD2. The V and J ends lost 5 bases and 7 bases, in that order; junction bases with no gene match: 19. This CDR3 is built from 18 residues. Germline values: CDR1 DFQATT, CDR2 SNEGSKA (reference sequence). The CDR3: CSAGGYGLAGGYGVEQYF. The CDR3 nucleotides read TGCAGTGCTGGAGGTTATGGACTAGCGGGAGGATACGGCGTAGAGCAGTACTTC.

The gene calls are TRBV7-2 and TRBJ2-7; no clear D gene. Trimming stripped 5 bases from V and 4 bases from J, with 21 bases between. Germline V lookup: CDR1 SGHTA, CDR2 FQGNSA. The CDR3 extends over 16 amino acids. The CDR3 spells CASSPPLPPTRYEQYF. CDR3 in DNA: TGTGCCAGCAGCCCCCCCCTGCCTCCCACCAGGTACGAGCAGTACTTC. Combining the CDR3 with reference TRBV7-2 and TRBJ2-7 gives the whole variable domain GAGVSQSPSNKVTEKGKDVELRCDPISGHTALYWYRQSLGQGLEFLIYFQGNSAPDKSGLPSDRFSAERTGGSVSTLTIQRTQQEDSAVYLCASSPPLPPTRYEQYFGPGTRLTVT.

This clonotype has a count of ten or more. V and J are TRBV7-9 and TRBJ2-7; 8 bases map to TRBD1. The germline gives CDR1 SEHNR, CDR2 FQNEAQ (reference sequence). This CDR3 spans 16 amino acids. J gave up 6 bases and V 5 bases, and 15 bases lay outside the gene matches. CDR3: CASSLLLDRDGSEQYF. Written as DNA, the CDR3 is TGTGCCAGCAGCCTTTTACTGGACAGGGATGGGTCCGAGCAGTACTTC.